The table lists the clone carrying this T cell receptor (beta chain) with a count of one. The sample comes from a study of blood T cell repertoires in COVID-19. As originally analysed: Reference gene primer amplification gave nucleated cell count estimates. Produced via immunoSEQ multiplex PCR; TCRdb's table is partial and in-frame only. V and J calls and clone size are given by that table; D and trimming were obtained from the DNA. The sample yields roughly 190,000 clones, about 86% seen once. Germline assignment: CDR1 SNHLY and CDR2 FYNNEI. Trimming removed 7 bases at V and 5 bases at J, with 8 bases between. This CDR3 is 12 amino acids long.

The source of this sequence is a man younger than 35 with active or convalescent COVID-19. The specimen was peripheral blood. This chain joins TRBV2 and TRBJ1-4; D unresolved. CDR3 sequence (DNA): TGTGCCAGCACGGTGATGAATGAAAAACTGTTTTTT. Residues: CASTVMNEKLFF.